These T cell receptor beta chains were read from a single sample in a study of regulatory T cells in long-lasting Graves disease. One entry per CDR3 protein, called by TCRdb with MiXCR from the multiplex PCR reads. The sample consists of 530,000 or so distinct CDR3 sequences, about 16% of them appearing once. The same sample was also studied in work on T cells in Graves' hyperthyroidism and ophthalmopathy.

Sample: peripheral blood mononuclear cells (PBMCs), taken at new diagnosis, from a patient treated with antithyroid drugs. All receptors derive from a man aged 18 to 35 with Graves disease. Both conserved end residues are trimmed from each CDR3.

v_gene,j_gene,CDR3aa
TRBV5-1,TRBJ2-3,ASSFKIRDTQY
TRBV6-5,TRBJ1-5,ASSYSMLSAGVNQPQH
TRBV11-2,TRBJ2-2,ASSLDRQFTGELF
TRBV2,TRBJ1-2,VTLRDSAYGYT
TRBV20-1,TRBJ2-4,SAPDRGGKNIQY
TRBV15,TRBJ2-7,ATSGEGYEQY
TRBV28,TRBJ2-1,ASRFRLAGGNNEQF
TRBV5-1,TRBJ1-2,ASSLERRSLGYT
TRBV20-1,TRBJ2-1,SALGASGRSNEQF
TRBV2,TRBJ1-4,ASSGQGVNEKLF
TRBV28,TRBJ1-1,ASSITHRVASTEAF
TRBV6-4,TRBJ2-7,ASSYSSGGAYEQY
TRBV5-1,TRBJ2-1,ASSLLGTSGSPEQF
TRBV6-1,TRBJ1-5,ASIRNRFSNQPQH
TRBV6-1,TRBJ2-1,ASATSGSRNEQF
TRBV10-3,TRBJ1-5,AISSTGDQPQH
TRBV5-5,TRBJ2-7,ASSVGLAGPHRY
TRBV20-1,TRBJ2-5,SASSKGRETQY
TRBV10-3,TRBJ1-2,AISGDRPPYGYT
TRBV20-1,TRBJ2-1,SASTSGRVEQF